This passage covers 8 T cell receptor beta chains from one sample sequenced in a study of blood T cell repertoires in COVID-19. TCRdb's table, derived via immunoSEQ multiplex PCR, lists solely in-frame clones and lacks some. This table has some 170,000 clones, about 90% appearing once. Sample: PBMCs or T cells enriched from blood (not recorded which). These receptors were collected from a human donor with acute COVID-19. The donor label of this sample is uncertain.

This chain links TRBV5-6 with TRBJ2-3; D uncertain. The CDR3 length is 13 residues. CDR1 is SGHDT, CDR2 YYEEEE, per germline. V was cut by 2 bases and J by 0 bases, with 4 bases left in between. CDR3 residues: CASSLTSTDTQYF. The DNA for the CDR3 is TGTGCCAGCAGCTTAACTAGCACAGATACGCAGTATTTT.

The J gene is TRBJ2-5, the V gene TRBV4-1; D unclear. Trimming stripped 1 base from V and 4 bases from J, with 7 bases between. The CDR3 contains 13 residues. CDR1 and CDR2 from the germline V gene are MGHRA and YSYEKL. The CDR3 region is CASSQVPLETQYF. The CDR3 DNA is TGCGCCAGCAGCCAAGTTCCTCTAGAGACCCAGTACTTC.

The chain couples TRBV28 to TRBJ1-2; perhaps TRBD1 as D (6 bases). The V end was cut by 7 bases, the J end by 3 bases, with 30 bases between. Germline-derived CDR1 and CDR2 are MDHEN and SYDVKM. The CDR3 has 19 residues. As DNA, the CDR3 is TGTGCCAGCAACCTAGACCTCGTGGACAGTACTTCGTGGGACTATGGCTACACCTTC. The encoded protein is CASNLDLVDSTSWDYGYTF.

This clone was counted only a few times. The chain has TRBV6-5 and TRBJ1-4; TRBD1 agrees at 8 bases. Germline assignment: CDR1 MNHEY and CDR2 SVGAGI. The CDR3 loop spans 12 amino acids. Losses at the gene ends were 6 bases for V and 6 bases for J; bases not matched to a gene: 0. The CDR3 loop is CASRTGDEKLFF. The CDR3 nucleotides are TGTGCCAGCAGGACAGGGGATGAAAAACTGTTTTTT.

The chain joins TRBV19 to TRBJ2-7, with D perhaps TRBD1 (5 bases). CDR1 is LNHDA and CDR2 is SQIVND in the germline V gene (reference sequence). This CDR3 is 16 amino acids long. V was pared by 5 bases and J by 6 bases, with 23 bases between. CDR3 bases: TGTGCCAGTAGTGTCCTACGACAGTTCGGTTCCAGCGAGCAGTACTTC. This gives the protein CASSVLRQFGSSEQYF.

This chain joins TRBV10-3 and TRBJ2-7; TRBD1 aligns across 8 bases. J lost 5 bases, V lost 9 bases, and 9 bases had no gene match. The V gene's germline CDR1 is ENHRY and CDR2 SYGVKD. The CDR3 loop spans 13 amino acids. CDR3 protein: CAIQTDRGHEQYF. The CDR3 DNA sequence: TGTGCCATTCAAACCGACAGGGGCCACGAGCAGTACTTC.

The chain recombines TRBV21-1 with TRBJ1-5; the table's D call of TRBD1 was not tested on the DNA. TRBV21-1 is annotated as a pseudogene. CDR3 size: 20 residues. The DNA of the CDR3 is TGTGCCAGCAGCAATACCCGGCCGCAACCGGGACAGGGGAGCAATCAGCCCCAGCATTTT. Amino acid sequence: CASSNTRPQPGQGSNQPQHF.

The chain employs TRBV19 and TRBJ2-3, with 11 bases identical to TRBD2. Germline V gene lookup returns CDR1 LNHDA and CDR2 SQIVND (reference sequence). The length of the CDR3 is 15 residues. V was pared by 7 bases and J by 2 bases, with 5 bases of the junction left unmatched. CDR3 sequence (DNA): TGTGCCAGTATGACGACTAGCGGGGCCACAGATACGCAGTATTTT. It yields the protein CASMTTSGATDTQYF.